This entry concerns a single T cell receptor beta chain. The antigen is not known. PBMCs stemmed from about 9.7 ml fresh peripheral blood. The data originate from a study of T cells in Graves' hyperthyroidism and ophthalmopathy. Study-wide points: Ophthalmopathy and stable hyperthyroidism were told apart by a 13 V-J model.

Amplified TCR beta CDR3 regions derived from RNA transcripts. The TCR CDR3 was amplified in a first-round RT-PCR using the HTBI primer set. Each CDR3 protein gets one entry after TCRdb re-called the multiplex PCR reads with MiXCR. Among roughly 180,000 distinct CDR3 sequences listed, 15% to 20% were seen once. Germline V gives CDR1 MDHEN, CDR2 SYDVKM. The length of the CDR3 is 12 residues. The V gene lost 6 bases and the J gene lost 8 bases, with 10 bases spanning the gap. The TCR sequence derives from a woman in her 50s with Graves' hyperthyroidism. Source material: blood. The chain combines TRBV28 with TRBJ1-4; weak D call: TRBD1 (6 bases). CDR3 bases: TGTGCCAGCAGGGCAGGGGTGGAAAAACTGTTTTTT. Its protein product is CASRAGVEKLFF.